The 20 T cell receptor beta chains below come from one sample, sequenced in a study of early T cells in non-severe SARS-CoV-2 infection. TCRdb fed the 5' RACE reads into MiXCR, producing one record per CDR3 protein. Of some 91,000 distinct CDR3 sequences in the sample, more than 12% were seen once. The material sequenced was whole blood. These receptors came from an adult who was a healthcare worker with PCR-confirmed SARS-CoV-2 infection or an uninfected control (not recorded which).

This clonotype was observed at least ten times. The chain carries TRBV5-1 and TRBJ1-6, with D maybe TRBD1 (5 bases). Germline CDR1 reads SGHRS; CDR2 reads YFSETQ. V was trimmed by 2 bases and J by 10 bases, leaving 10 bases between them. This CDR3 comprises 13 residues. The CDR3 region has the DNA TGCGCCAGCAGCTTCCGGGGGGACTCACCCCTCCACTTT. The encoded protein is CASSFRGDSPLHF.

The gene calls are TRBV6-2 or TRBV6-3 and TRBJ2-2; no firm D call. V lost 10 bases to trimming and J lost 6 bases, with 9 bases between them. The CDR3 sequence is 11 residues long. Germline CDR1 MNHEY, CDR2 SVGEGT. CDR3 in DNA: TGTGCCACCTGGGGATCCGGGGAGCTGTTTTTT. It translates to CATWGSGELFF.

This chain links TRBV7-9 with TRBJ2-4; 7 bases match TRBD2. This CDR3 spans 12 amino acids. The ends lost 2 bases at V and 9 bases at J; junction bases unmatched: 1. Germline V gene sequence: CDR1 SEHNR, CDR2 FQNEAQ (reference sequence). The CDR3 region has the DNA TGTGCCAGCAGCTTAACGGGGGGCATTCAGTACTTC. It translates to CASSLTGGIQYF. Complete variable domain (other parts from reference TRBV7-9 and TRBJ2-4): DTGVSQNPRHKITKRGQNVTFRCDPISEHNRLYWYRQTLGQGPEFLTYFQNEAQLEKSRLLSDRFSAERPKGSFSTLEIQRTEQGDSAMYLCASSLTGGIQYFGAGTRLSVL.

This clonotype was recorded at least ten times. The chain's CDR3 is CSGTRTGELFF. In DNA form, the CDR3 reads TGCAGCGGGACTCGCACCGGGGAGCTGTTTTTT. The chain couples TRBV29-1 to TRBJ2-2, with D tentatively TRBD2 (5 bases). V gave up 7 bases and J gave up 4 bases, with 7 bases separating them. The CDR3 is 11 amino acids. Germline loops: CDR1 SQVTM, CDR2 ANQGSEA.

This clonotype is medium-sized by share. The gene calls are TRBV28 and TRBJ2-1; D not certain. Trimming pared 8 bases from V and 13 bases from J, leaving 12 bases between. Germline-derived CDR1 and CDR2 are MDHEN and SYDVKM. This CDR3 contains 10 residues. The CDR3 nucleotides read TGTGCCAGCTCGGATAGTGATCAGTTCTTC. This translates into CASSDSDQFF. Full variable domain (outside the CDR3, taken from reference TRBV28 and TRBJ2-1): DVKVTQSSRYLVKRTGEKVFLECVQDMDHENMFWYRQDPGLGLRLIYFSYDVKMKEKGDIPEGYSVSREKKERFSLILESASTNQTSMYLCASSDSDQFFGPGTRLTVL.

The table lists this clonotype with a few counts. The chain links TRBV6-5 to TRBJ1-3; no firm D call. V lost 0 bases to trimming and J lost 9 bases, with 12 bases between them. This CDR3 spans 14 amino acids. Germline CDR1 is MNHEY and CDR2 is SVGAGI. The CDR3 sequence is CASSYSGSMSTIYF. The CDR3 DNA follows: TGTGCCAGCAGTTACTCGGGATCTATGTCCACCATATATTTT.

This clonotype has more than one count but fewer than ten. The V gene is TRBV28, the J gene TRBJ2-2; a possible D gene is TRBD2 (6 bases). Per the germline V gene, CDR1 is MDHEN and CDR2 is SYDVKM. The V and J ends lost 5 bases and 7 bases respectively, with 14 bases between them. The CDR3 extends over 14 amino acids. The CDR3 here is CASSKGLLGGELFF. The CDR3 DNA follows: TGTGCCAGCAGTAAGGGACTCCTGGGCGGGGAGCTGTTTTTT.

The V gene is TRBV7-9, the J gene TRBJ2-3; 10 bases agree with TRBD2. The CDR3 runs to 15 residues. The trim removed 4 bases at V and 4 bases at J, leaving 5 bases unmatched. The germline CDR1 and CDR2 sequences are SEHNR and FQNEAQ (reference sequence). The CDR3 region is CASSSTSGKSDTQYF. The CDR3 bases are TGTGCCAGCAGCTCCACTAGCGGGAAATCAGATACGCAGTATTTT.

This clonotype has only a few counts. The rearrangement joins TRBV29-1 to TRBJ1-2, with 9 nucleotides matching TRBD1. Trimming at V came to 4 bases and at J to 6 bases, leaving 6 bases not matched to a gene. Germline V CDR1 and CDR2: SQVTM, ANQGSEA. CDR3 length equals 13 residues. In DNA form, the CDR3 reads TGCAGCGTTGCACTACAGGGGGCGAATGGCTACACCTTC. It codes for CSVALQGANGYTF.

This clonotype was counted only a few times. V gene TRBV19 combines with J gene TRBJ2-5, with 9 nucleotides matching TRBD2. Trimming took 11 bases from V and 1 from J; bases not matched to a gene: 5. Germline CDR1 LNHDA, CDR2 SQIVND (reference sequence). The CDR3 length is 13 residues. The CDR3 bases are TGTGCCGGCTTAGCGGGAGCCCAAGAGACCCAGTACTTC. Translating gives CAGLAGAQETQYF.

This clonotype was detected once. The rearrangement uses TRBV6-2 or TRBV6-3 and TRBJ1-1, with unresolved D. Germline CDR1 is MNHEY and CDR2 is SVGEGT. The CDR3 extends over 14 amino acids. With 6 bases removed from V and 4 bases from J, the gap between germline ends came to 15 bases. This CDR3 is CASSRSDTLTEAFF. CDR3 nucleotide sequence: TGTGCCAGCAGCCGCTCCGACACCCTCACTGAAGCTTTCTTT.

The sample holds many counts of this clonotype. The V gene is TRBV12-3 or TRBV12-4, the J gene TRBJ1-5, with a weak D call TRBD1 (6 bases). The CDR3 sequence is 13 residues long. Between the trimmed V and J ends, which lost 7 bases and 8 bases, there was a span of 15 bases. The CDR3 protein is CASNQGGGKPQHF. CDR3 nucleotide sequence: TGTGCCAGCAACCAGGGAGGGGGTAAGCCCCAGCATTTT.

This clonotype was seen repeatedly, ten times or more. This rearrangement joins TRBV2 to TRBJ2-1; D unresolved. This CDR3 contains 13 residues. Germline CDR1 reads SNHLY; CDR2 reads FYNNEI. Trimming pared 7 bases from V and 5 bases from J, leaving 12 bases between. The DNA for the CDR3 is TGTGCCAGCACCCGAGATACAAACAATGAGCAGTTCTTC. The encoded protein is CASTRDTNNEQFF.

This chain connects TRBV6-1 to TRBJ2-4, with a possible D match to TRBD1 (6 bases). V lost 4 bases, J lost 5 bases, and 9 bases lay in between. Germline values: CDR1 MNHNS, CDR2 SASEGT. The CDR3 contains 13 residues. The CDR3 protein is CASSGQAQNIQYF. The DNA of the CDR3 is TGTGCCAGCAGTGGACAGGCACAAAACATTCAGTACTTC.

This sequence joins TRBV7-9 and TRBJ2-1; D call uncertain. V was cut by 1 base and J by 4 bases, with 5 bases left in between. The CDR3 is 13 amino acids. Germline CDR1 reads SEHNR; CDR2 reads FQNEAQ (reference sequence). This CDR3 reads CASSLDRYNEQFF. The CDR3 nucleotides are TGTGCCAGCAGCTTAGACCGATACAATGAGCAGTTCTTC.

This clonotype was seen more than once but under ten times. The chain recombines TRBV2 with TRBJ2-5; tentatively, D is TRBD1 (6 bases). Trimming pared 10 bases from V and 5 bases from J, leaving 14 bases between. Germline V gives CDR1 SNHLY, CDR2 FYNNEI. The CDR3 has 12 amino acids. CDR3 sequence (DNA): TGTGCCACCAGGACAGAGGGGGAGACCCAGTACTTC. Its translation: CATRTEGETQYF.

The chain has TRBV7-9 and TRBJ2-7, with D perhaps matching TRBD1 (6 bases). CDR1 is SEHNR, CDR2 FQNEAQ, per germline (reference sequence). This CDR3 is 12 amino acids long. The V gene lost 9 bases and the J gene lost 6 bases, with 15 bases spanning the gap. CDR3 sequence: CASRDNSPEQYF. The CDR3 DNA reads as TGTGCCAGTAGGGACAATTCACCCGAGCAGTACTTC.

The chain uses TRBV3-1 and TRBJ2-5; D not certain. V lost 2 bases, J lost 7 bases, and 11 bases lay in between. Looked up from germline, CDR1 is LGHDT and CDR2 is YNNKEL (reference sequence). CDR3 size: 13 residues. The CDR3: CASSQRTRGTQYF. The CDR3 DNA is TGTGCCAGCAGCCAAAGGACCAGAGGGACCCAGTACTTC.

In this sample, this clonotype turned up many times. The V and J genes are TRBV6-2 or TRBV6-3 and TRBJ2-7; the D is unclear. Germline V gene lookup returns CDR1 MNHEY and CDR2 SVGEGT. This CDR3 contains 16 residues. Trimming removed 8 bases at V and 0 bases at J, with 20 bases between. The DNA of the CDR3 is TGTGCCAGCGAGGCAGGAATCCGGGCCAGCTCCTACGAGCAGTACTTC. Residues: CASEAGIRASSYEQYF.

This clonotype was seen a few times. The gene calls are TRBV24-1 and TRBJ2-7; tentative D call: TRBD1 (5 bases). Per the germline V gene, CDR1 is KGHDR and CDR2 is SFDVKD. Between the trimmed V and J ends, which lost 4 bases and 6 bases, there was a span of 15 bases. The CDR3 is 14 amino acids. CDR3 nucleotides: TGTGCCACCAGTGACCCGACAGCTGGCCTCGAGCAGTACTTC. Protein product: CATSDPTAGLEQYF.